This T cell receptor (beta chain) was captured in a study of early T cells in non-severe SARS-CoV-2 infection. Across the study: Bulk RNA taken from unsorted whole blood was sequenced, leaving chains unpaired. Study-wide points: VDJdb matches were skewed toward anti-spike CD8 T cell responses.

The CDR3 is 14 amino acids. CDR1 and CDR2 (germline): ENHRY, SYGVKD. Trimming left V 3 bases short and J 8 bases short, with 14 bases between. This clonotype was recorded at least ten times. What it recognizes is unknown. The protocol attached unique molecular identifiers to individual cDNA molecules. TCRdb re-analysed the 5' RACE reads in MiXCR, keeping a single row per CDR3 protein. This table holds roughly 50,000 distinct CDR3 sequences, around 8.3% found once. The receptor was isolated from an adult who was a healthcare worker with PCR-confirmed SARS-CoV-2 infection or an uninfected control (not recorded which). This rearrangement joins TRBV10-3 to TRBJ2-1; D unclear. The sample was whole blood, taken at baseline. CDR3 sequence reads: CAISERADVHEQFF. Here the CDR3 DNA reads TGTGCCATCAGTGAAAGAGCAGATGTGCATGAGCAGTTCTTC.